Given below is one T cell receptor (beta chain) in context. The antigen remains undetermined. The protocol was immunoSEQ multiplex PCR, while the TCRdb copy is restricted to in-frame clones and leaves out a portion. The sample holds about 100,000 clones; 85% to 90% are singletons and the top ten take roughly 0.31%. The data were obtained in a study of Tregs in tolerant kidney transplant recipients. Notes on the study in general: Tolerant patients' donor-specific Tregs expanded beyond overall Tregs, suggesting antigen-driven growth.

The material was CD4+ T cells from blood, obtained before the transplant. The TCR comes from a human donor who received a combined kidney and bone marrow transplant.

CDR3 bases: TGTGCCAGCAGCCCAGTGGTAACAGGGGCTTATTCTGGGGCCAACGTCCTGACTTTC. This translates into CASSPVVTGAYSGANVLTF. The chain couples TRBV5-5 to TRBJ2-6; 7 nucleotides match TRBD1. This CDR3 region has 19 residues. Germline CDR1 reads SGHKS; CDR2 reads YYEKEE (reference sequence). Trimming cost V 4 bases and J 1 base; bases outside gene matches: 14.